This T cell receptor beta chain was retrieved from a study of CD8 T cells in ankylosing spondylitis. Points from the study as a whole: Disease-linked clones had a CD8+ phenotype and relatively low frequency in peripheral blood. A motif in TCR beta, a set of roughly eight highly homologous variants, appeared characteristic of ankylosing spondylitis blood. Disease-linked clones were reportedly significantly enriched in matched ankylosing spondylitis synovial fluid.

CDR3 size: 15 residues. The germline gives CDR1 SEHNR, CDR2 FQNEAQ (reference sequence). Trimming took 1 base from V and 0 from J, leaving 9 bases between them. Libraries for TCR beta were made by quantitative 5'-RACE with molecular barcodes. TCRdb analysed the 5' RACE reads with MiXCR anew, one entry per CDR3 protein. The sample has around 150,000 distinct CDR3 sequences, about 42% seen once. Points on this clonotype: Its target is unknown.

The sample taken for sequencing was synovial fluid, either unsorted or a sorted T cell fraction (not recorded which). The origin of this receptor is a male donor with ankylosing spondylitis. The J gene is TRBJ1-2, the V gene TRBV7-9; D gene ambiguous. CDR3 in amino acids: CASSLDEGTNYGYTF. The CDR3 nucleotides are TGTGCCAGCAGCTTAGATGAAGGAACTAACTATGGCTACACCTTC.